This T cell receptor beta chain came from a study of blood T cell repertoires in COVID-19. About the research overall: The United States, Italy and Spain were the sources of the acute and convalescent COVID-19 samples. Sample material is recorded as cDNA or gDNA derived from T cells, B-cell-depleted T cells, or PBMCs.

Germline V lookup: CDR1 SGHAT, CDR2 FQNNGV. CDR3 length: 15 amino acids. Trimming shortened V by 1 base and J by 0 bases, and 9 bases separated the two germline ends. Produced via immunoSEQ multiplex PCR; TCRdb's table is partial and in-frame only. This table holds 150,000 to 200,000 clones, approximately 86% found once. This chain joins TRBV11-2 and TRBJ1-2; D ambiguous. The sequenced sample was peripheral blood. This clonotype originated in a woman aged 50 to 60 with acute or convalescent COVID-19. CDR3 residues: CASSLGPRTNYGYTF. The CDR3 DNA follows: TGTGCCAGCAGCTTAGGTCCCAGGACTAACTATGGCTACACCTTC.